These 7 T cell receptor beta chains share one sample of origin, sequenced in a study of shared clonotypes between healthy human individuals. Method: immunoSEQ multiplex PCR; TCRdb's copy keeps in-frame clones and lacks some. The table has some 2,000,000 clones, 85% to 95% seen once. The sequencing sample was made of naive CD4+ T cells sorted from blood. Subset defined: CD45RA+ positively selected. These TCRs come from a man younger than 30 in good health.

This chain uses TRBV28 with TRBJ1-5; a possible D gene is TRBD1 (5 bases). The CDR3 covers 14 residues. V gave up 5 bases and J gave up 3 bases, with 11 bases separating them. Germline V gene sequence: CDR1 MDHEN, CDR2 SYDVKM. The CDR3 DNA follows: TGTGCCAGCAGTATCCAGGGAAACAATCAGCCCCAGCATTTT. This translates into CASSIQGNNQPQHF. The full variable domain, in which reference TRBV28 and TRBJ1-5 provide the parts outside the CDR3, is DVKVTQSSRYLVKRTGEKVFLECVQDMDHENMFWYRQDPGLGLRLIYFSYDVKMKEKGDIPEGYSVSREKKERFSLILESASTNQTSMYLCASSIQGNNQPQHFGDGTRLSIL.

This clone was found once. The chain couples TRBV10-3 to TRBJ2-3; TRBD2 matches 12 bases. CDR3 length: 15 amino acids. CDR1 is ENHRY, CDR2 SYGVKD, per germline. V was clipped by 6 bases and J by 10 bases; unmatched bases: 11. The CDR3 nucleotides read TGTGCCATCAGCGGGACTAGCGGGCGGGTAGGGGCGCAGTATTTT. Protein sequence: CAISGTSGRVGAQYF.

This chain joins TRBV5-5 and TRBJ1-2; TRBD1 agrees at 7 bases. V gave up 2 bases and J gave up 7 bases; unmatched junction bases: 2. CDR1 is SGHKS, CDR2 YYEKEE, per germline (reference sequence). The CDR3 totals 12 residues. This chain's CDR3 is CASSFDRAGYTF. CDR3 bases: TGTGCCAGCAGCTTCGACAGGGCTGGCTACACCTTC. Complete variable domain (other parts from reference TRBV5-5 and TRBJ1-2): DAGVTQSPTHLIKTRGQQVTLRCSPISGHKSVSWYQQVLGQGPQFIFQYYEKEERGRGNFPDRFSARQFPNYSSELNVNALLLGDSALYLCASSFDRAGYTFGSGTRLTVV.

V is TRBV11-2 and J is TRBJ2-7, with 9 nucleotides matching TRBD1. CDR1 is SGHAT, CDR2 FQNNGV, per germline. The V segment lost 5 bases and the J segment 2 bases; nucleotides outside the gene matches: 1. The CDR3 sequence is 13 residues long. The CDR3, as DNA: TGTGCCAGCAGCACAGGGGGCACCTACGAGCAGTACTTC. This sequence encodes CASSTGGTYEQYF.

CDR3: CASQTSRNEQFF. DNA of the CDR3: TGTGCCAGCCAGACTAGCAGGAATGAGCAGTTCTTC. The chain links TRBV6-6 to TRBJ2-1, with TRBD2 matching over 7 bases. Losses at the gene ends were 8 bases for V and 7 bases for J; bases not matched to a gene: 5. CDR1 is MNHNY, CDR2 SVGAGI, per germline (reference sequence). This CDR3 is 12 amino acids long.

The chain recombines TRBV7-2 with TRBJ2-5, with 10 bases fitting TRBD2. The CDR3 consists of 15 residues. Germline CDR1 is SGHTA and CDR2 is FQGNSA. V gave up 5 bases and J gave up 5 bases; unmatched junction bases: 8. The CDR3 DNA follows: TGTGCCAGCAGCCCCGGAGCGGGAGGGCTGGAGACCCAGTACTTC. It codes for CASSPGAGGLETQYF.

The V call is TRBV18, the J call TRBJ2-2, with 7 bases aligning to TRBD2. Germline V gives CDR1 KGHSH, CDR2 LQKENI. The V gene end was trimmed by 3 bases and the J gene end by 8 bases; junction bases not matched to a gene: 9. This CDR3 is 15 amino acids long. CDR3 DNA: TGTGCCAGCTCACCGGGACTATCAAGTTGGGGGGAGCTGTTTTTT. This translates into CASSPGLSSWGELFF.